This T cell receptor beta chain originates from a study of early T cells in non-severe SARS-CoV-2 infection (dated by TCRdb to about 2021). For the study in its entirety: Because TCR sequencing was done on bulk RNA from unsorted whole blood, the alpha and beta chains could not be paired. What the work shows at the level of the full study, not this receptor alone: Matching against VDJdb was skewed toward anti-spike CD8 responses, likely underestimated virus-specific expansions, and missed private and CD4 specificities.

This clonotype came up many times. Its antigen remains unidentified. No much larger clone exists at a distance of one base, and base qualities are not known. Libraries came from 5' RACE. TCRdb names NextSeq 500 as the instrument used. In the TCR library protocol, unique molecular identifiers were attached to individual cDNA molecules to correct for PCR bias and sequencing error. Sequencing covered both TCR alpha and beta chains, and within each sample the abundances of alpha and beta sequences were tightly co-correlated. The paper's processing steps were these. V gene, J gene and CDR3 annotation of TCR sequences was performed with Decombinator V4. TCRs were defined as expanded if a significant change between any two time points was detected under a Poisson model with p below 0.0001. Abundances of TCRs were expressed as counts per million after normalisation to the total number of TCRs sequenced in each sample. TRAV1-2 paired with TRAJ12, TRAJ20 or TRAJ33 defined MAIT TCRs, while TRAV10 paired with TRAJ18 defined iNKT TCRs. VDJdb, accessed on 1 November 2021, was searched for TCRs annotated for CMV, EBV and SARS-CoV-2, and TCRs annotated for more than one antigen were excluded. Using fastp trimming at Q25 and MiXCR clonotype assembly, TCRdb reanalyzed the public sequencing data and kept in-frame beta chains. Every entry covers one CDR3 protein and lists the most common genes and DNA from its rows. The V and J calls and clone size come from TCRdb's table, not from the authors' own analysis. The sample table lists about 70,000 distinct CDR3 sequences, about 11% of them with a count of one. About 4.8% of the sample is in the top ten clones.

Set within a cohort of healthcare workers in London, UK, this nested case-control study involved weekly PCR testing of nasopharyngeal swabs along with blood sampling. Healthcare workers were recruited during the week of the UK lockdown, between 23 and 31 March 2020, and followed weekly for up to roughly 16 weeks. Deletion took 7 bases off V and 6 bases off J, with a span of 6 bases between the germline ends. Looking up the germline V gene yields CDR1 ENHRY and CDR2 SYGVKD. From the cysteine through the phenylalanine, the CDR3 covers 10 amino acids. The read is trimmed to its CDR3 DNA, 30 bases read in frame from base 1.

The V and J segments used are TRBV10-3 and TRBJ1-2; no D gene can be assigned with confidence. The TCR was taken from an adult who was a healthcare worker with PCR-confirmed SARS-CoV-2 infection or an uninfected control (not recorded which). The sequenced sample consisted of whole blood. The CDR3 protein is CAIKGDGYTF. The sequenced DNA: TGTGCCATCAAAGGCGATGGCTACACCTTC.